This T cell receptor beta chain emerged from a study of T cell responses to AZD1222 COVID-19 vaccine. Per germline, CDR1 SGHVS and CDR2 FQNEAQ. After removal of 5 bases from V and 9 bases from J, the junction contained 4 bases not matched to a gene. CDR3 length equals 13 residues. Measured with immunoSEQ multiplex PCR; TCRdb has only the in-frame clones, and not every one. The sample records over 95,000 clones, around 88% being singletons. The sequence was collected from an adult in good health. The rearrangement joins TRBV7-8 to TRBJ2-1; 10 nucleotides line up with TRBD2. The material was peripheral blood, obtained on day 0 of AZD1222 vaccination. The CDR3 sequence: CASSRPSGGEQFF. The CDR3 DNA reads TGTGCCAGCAGCCGGCCTAGCGGGGGTGAGCAGTTCTTC.